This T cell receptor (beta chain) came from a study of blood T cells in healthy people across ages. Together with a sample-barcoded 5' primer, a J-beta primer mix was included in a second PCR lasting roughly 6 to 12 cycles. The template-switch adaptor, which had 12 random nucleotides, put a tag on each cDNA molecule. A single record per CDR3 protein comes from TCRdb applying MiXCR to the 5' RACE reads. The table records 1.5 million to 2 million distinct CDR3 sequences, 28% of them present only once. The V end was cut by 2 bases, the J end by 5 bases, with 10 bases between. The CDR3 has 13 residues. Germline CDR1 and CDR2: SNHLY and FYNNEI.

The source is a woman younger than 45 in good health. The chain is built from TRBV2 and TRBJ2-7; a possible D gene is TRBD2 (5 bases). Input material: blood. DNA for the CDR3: TGTGCCAGCAGTGAATTTTCCGGGAACGAGCAGTACTTC. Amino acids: CASSEFSGNEQYF.